The TCR beta chain under discussion was sequenced for a study of blood T cell repertoires in COVID-19. Study summary: Both acute and convalescent COVID-19 samples were obtained from the United States, Italy and Spain. Nucleic acid was either cDNA or gDNA, and it came from T cells, B-cell-depleted T cells, or PBMCs.

Source study methods: Nucleated cell number was recorded as an estimate derived from reference gene primer amplification. TCRdb's copy holds only in-frame clones and misses some; the assay was immunoSEQ multiplex PCR. The V and J calls and clone size were taken over from that table, and D and trimming were inferred from the DNA. The data contain 100,000 or so clones, around 85% of them singletons. The V and J ends lost 3 bases and 1 base, in that order; junction bases with no gene match: 0. Germline V gene lookup returns CDR1 SGHTA and CDR2 FQGNSA. This CDR3 region has 14 residues. This chain connects TRBV7-2 to TRBJ2-3; the match to TRBD1 covers 8 bases. Sequencing was performed on peripheral blood. The clonotype was recovered from a woman aged 65 to 85 with active or convalescent COVID-19. Written as DNA, the CDR3 is TGTGCCAGCAGCTTGGGACAGGGCACAGATACGCAGTATTTT. Protein product: CASSLGQGTDTQYF. The variable domain in full, completed from reference TRBV7-2 and TRBJ2-3, reads GAGVSQSPSNKVTEKGKDVELRCDPISGHTALYWYRQSLGQGLEFLIYFQGNSAPDKSGLPSDRFSAERTGGSVSTLTIQRTQQEDSAVYLCASSLGQGTDTQYFGPGTRLTVL.